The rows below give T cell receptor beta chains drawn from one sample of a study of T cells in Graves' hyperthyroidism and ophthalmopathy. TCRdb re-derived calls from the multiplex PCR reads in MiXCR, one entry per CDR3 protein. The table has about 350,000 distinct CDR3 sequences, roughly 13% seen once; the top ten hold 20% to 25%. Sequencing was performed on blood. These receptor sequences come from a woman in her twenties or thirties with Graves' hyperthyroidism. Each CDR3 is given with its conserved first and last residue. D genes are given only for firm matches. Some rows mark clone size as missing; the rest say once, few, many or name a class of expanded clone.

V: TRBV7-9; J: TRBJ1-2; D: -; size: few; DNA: TGTGCCAGCACCTGGGTAGGGTCCCCTGGCTACACCTTC; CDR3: CASTWVGSPGYTF
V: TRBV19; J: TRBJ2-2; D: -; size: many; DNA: TGTGCCAGTAGTATGGGAACGAGCGGGGAGCTGTTTTTT; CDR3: CASSMGTSGELFF
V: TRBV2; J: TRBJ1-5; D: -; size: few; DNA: TGTGCCAGCAGTGATGAGACTGGTCCACACACCGCGGGACCCCAGCATTTT; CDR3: CASSDETGPHTAGPQHF
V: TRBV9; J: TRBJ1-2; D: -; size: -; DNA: TGTGCCAGCAGCGTAGAGGGCAGGCTGAACTATGGCTACACCTTC; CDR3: CASSVEGRLNYGYTF
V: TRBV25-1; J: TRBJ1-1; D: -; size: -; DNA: TGTGCCAGCAGTGAATGGGGACACAGGAGTACTGAAGCTTTCTTT; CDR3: CASSEWGHRSTEAFF
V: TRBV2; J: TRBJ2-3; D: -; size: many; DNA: TGTGCCAGCAGGGCCGGGACTCTTCAGTATTTT; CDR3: CASRAGTLQYF
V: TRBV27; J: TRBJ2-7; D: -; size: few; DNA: TGTGCCAGCAGTGGCGCCCGGGAGTCCTACGAGCAGTACTTC; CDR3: CASSGARESYEQYF
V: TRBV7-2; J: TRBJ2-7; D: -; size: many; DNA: TGTGCCAGCAGCTTAGCGCAGGGTCCCCCCTACGAGCAGTACTTC; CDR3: CASSLAQGPPYEQYF
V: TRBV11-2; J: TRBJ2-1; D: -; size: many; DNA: TGTGCCAGCAGCCTAAAGCAGGGATCCTTTTACAATGAGCAGTTCTTC; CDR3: CASSLKQGSFYNEQFF
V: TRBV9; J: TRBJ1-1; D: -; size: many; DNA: TGTGCCAGCAGCTCAACGTTCGACACTGAAGCTTTCTTT; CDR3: CASSSTFDTEAFF
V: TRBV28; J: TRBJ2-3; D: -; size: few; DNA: TGTGCCAGCAGGGGCCAGAGAAGGACGCAGTATTTT; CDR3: CASRGQRRTQYF
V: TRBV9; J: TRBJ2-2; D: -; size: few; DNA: TGTGCCAGCAGCGTATCCACCGGGGAGCTGTTTTTT; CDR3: CASSVSTGELFF
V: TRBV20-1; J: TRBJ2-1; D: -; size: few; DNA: TGCAGTGCTAGAGGCCGCCAGGGTGGCTACAATGAGCAGTTCTTC; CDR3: CSARGRQGGYNEQFF
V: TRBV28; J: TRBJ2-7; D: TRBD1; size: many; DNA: TGTGCCAGCAGTTTGAGGGACAGGGGGCCCTACGAGCAGTACTTC; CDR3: CASSLRDRGPYEQYF
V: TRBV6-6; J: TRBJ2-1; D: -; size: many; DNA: TGTGCCAGCAGTTATCGATACTCATACAATGAGCAGTTCTTC; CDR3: CASSYRYSYNEQFF
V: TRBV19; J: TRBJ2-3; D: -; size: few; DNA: TGTGCCAGTAGTACCCAGACAGGTAGCACAGATACGCAGTATTTT; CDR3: CASSTQTGSTDTQYF
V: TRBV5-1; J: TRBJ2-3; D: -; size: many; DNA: TGCGCCAGCAGCTTGGACGGGAATCCCACAGATACGCAGTATTTT; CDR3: CASSLDGNPTDTQYF
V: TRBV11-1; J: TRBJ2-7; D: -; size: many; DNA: TGTGCCAGCAGCCATCTCGGTTTCTCCTACGAGCAGTACTTC; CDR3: CASSHLGFSYEQYF
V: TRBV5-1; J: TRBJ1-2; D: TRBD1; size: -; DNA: TGCGCCAGCAGCCCGACAGGGACCGACTATGGCTACACCTTC; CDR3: CASSPTGTDYGYTF
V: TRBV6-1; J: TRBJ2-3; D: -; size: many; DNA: TGTGCCAGCAGTTTACCAGCGGGTGGAGCAGATACGCAGTATTTT; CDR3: CASSLPAGGADTQYF
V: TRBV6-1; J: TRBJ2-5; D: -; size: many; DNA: TGTGCCAGCAGTGAAGACGCTGTCACAGGGTATGGTGGAGAGACCCAGTACTTC; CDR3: CASSEDAVTGYGGETQYF
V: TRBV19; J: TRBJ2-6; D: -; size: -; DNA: TGTGCCAGTAGTATAGATCCTGCAGGCTACTCTGGGGCCAACGTCCTGACTTTC; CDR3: CASSIDPAGYSGANVLTF
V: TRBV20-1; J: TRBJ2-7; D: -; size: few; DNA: TGCAGTGCAGGCAGGGGGGCCTACGAGCAGTACTTC; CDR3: CSAGRGAYEQYF
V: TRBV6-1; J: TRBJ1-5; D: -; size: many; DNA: TGTGCCAGCAGTGAAGACACAGGTAGCAATCAGCCCCAGCATTTT; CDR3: CASSEDTGSNQPQHF